The rows below give T cell receptor beta chains drawn from one sample of a study of T cells after yellow fever vaccination. Using its own MiXCR run on the 5' RACE reads, TCRdb lists one record per CDR3 protein. The repertoire holds about 370,000 distinct CDR3 sequences, with 11% as singletons. The sequencing used PBMCs, collected on the day of the first yellow fever vaccination. The receptors originated from a man between 18 and 35 years old who received the YFV17D yellow fever vaccine. Both conserved end residues are part of each CDR3. Fields, in order: D gene, clone size, J gene, V gene, CDR3 protein, CDR3 DNA. A D gene is named only where the DNA matches it firmly. Rows give clone size only sometimes, using once, few, many, or a class for an expanded clone.

NA | few | TRBJ1-1 | TRBV2 | CAIRLNSGGTEAFF | TGTGCCATCAGGTTGAACTCCGGGGGGACTGAAGCTTTCTTT
NA | NA | TRBJ2-1 | TRBV20-1 | CSAIPTGTWGEQFF | TGCAGTGCTATACCGACGGGGACATGGGGCGAGCAGTTCTTC
TRBD2 | few | TRBJ2-5 | TRBV9 | CASSVTTLGGETQYF | TGTGCCAGCAGCGTTACGACGCTGGGGGGGGAGACCCAGTACTTC
NA | few | TRBJ2-3 | TRBV4-1 | CASSQDQTSPDTQYF | TGCGCCAGCAGCCAAGATCAGACCTCCCCCGATACGCAGTATTTT
NA | few | TRBJ1-1 | TRBV5-1 | CASSRGGAGTEAFF | TGCGCCAGCAGCCGTGGGGGGGCGGGGACTGAAGCTTTCTTT
TRBD2 | many | TRBJ2-7 | TRBV7-2 | CASSLEGGGAGYEQYF | TGTGCCAGCAGCTTAGAGGGCGGGGGGGCTGGTTACGAGCAGTACTTC
NA | NA | TRBJ2-5 | TRBV21-1 | CASSTSRDQETQYF | TGTGCCAGCAGCACCTCCCGGGACCAAGAGACCCAGTACTTC
TRBD2 | many | TRBJ2-3 | TRBV5-1 | CASSSRLAGGTDTQYF | TGCGCCAGCAGCTCACGACTAGCGGGGGGCACAGATACGCAGTATTTT
NA | few | TRBJ2-2 | TRBV20-1 | CSARMYGYGGELFF | TGCAGTGCTAGGATGTACGGGTATGGAGGGGAGCTGTTTTTT
NA | few | TRBJ1-4 | TRBV5-1 | CASRLGKGKLFF | TGCGCCAGCAGGCTGGGTAAAGGAAAACTGTTTTTT
NA | NA | TRBJ1-2 | TRBV12-3/TRBV12-4 | CASRPDSYGYTF | TGTGCCAGCAGACCGGACAGCTATGGCTACACCTTC
TRBD2 | few | TRBJ2-1 | TRBV7-9 | CAGNPSGGAWEQFF | TGTGCCGGCAACCCTAGCGGGGGGGCCTGGGAGCAGTTCTTC
TRBD1 | NA | TRBJ2-5 | TRBV5-4 | CASRAGTGGQETQYF | TGTGCCAGCAGAGCCGGGACAGGGGGACAAGAGACCCAGTACTTC
TRBD2 | NA | TRBJ2-2 | TRBV5-1 | CASRLAGENTGELFF | TGCGCCAGCAGACTAGCGGGGGAGAACACCGGGGAGCTGTTTTTT
NA | NA | TRBJ1-1 | TRBV7-9 | CASSLKKATEAFF | TGTGCCAGCAGCCTCAAGAAGGCCACTGAAGCTTTCTTT
NA | few | TRBJ2-3 | TRBV9 | CASSPRGGTSTDTQYF | TGTGCCAGCAGCCCTAGGGGGGGAACTAGCACAGATACGCAGTATTTT
NA | NA | TRBJ1-2 | TRBV6-5 | CASSYSGGGDGYTF | TGTGCCAGCAGTTACTCCGGGGGCGGTGATGGCTACACCTTC
NA | NA | TRBJ2-3 | TRBV12-3/TRBV12-4 | CASRWSEDPKSSDTQYF | TGTGCCAGCAGGTGGTCCGAGGACCCAAAATCCTCAGATACGCAGTATTTT
NA | NA | TRBJ2-1 | TRBV24-1 | CATSAPARSEQFF | TGTGCCACCAGTGCCCCGGCACGGTCTGAGCAGTTCTTC
TRBD2 | few | TRBJ2-2 | TRBV29-1 | CSVEASGGRSTGELFF | TGCAGCGTTGAAGCTAGCGGGGGAAGGTCTACCGGGGAGCTGTTTTTT
NA | few | TRBJ2-3 | TRBV5-1 | CASSLGRGAGTQYF | TGCGCCAGCAGCTTGGGAAGGGGCGCAGGCACGCAGTATTTT
NA | NA | TRBJ1-5 | TRBV29-1 | CSVEGGGGQPQHF | TGCAGCGTTGAAGGAGGGGGAGGTCAGCCCCAGCATTTT
TRBD1 | few | TRBJ2-5 | TRBV12-3/TRBV12-4 | CASQDRDDQETQYF | TGTGCCAGCCAGGACAGGGACGACCAAGAGACCCAGTACTTC
NA | many | TRBJ2-2 | TRBV3-1 | CASSQAGAAGELFF | TGTGCCAGCAGCCAAGCAGGGGCGGCCGGGGAGCTGTTTTTT